A selection of T cell receptor beta chains follows, all from one sample in a study of T cell responses to AZD1222 COVID-19 vaccine. Sequenced by immunoSEQ multiplex PCR; TCRdb stores in-frame clones only, minus some. The data contain 95,000 to 110,000 clones, 93% of them singletons. Sample: peripheral blood, taken on day 0 of AZD1222 vaccination. The source is an adult in good health. Both conserved end residues are part of each CDR3. D genes are given only for firm matches. A row's size may be missing; if present it is once, few, many or a size class.

. | TRBJ2-7 | once | TRBV11-3 | TGTGCCAGCAGCTTATTGGCGGTCTCCTACGAGCAGTACTTC | CASSLLAVSYEQYF
. | TRBJ2-1 | . | TRBV28 | TGTGCCAGCAGTTTAAGTTACAATGAGCAGTTCTTC | CASSLSYNEQFF
TRBD1 | TRBJ1-4 | . | TRBV9 | TGTGCCAGCAGCGATCCGGGACAGCTTAATGAAAAACTGTTTTTT | CASSDPGQLNEKLFF
. | TRBJ2-7 | once | TRBV7-9 | TGTGCCAGCAGCCCAGGGACTGTCGACTACGAGCAGTACTTC | CASSPGTVDYEQYF
. | TRBJ2-7 | . | TRBV29-1 | TGCAGCGTTGAAGTCAGTCCCTACGAGCAGTACTTC | CSVEVSPYEQYF
. | TRBJ1-1 | once | TRBV5-5 | TGTGCCAGCAGCTTTGGGTTTGGCACTGAAGCTTTCTTT | CASSFGFGTEAFF
. | TRBJ1-5 | . | TRBV12-5 | TGTGCTAGTGGCCTCGGGACTGAGAATCAGCCCCAGCATTTT | CASGLGTENQPQHF
. | TRBJ1-1 | . | TRBV5-1 | TGCGCCAGCAGCCTCCGGGACAAAAGGACTGAAGCTTTCTTT | CASSLRDKRTEAFF
. | TRBJ1-1 | . | TRBV2 | TGTGCCAGCAGTGAAAGGGCGATGAACACTGAAGCTTTCTTT | CASSERAMNTEAFF
. | TRBJ1-2 | . | TRBV2 | TGTGCCAGCAGCGGCATAGCTAACTATGGCTACACCTTC | CASSGIANYGYTF
TRBD2 | TRBJ2-1 | . | TRBV18 | TGTGCCAGCTCACCCGGGACTAGCGGGACGGGTTACAATGAGCAGTTCTTC | CASSPGTSGTGYNEQFF
TRBD1 | TRBJ1-2 | . | TRBV18 | TGTGCCAGCTCACTTGACAGGGTTTTGGATGGCTACACCTTC | CASSLDRVLDGYTF
TRBD2 | TRBJ2-2 | few | TRBV5-1 | TGCGCCAGCAGCCAGAGCGGGAGGGCCGACACCGGGGAGCTGTTTTTT | CASSQSGRADTGELFF
TRBD1 | TRBJ1-2 | . | TRBV2 | TGTGCCAGCAGTGAAGCCGGGACAGGGAGTGGAGGTGGCTACACCTTC | CASSEAGTGSGGGYTF
. | TRBJ1-5 | . | TRBV4-2 | TGTGCCAGCAGCCAAGGGTTTGGAGGTTCTCAGCCCCAGCATTTT | CASSQGFGGSQPQHF
. | TRBJ1-6 | few | TRBV4-1 | TGCGCCAGCAGCCAGGTACAGATGGGGTATAATTCACCCCTCCACTTT | CASSQVQMGYNSPLHF
. | TRBJ2-7 | . | TRBV7-9 | TGTGCCAGCAGCTTAAGGCCCTACGAGCAGTACTTC | CASSLRPYEQYF
. | TRBJ1-4 | . | TRBV5-1 | TGCGCCAGCAGCTTCGGTGGGTACGAAAAACTGTTTTTT | CASSFGGYEKLFF
. | TRBJ2-1 | . | TRBV2 | TGTGCCAGCAATCTTCCGGGAGCTAAGTACAATGAGCAGTTCTTC | CASNLPGAKYNEQFF
. | TRBJ1-4 | . | TRBV18 | TGTGCCAGCTCCCCCACGAAGGGATCAGGCGAAAAACTGTTTTTT | CASSPTKGSGEKLFF
. | TRBJ1-5 | . | TRBV15 | TGTGCCACCAGCAGAGCCCGGCTAGGCAATCAGCCCCAGCATTTT | CATSRARLGNQPQHF
. | TRBJ2-1 | . | TRBV29-1 | TGCAGCGTTGGGTGGGCCTACAATGAGCAGTTCTTC | CSVGWAYNEQFF
. | TRBJ1-1 | . | TRBV7-9 | TGTGCCAGCAGCTTCGGGGGGACCACTGAAGCTTTCTTT | CASSFGGTTEAFF
TRBD1 | TRBJ2-2 | . | TRBV14 | TGTGCCAGCAGCCAGGACAGGTTCAACACCGGGGAGCTGTTTTTT | CASSQDRFNTGELFF
. | TRBJ2-2 | few | TRBV5-1 | TGCGCCAGCAGCCTTACGGCAGCCAGGACCGGGGAGCTGTTTTTT | CASSLTAARTGELFF
. | TRBJ2-5 | . | TRBV7-2 | TGTGCCAGCAGCTTATCCAGGGAGGAGACCCAGTACTTC | CASSLSREETQYF